Described below is a single T cell receptor (beta chain) sequence and its context. Its antigen specificity is not known. The input lacks base qualities; no much larger clone sits a single base away. The time point label corresponds to: baseline before first vaccination. Vaccinee samples were obtained from the UK trials COV001 and COV002, which included a single-blind randomized controlled phase 2/3 trial of AZD1222 (ChAdOx1 nCoV-19) in healthy adults. For TCRbeta chain sequencing, PBMC samples were collected from trial participants at day 0 and at day 28 after the second dose. The CDR1 and CDR2 encoded by the germline V gene are SQVTM and ANQGSEA. V is shortened by 6 bases, J by 7 bases, and the region joining them spans 13 bases. Including cysteine and phenylalanine, the CDR3 has 11 amino acids. CDR3 DNA is the only sequence kept; it has 33 bases, read in frame from the first base. This sample is drawn from a study of T cell responses to AZD1222 COVID-19 vaccine (dated by TCRdb to about 2021). Background for the entire study: Because spike-specific TCR depth and breadth did not differ between the two schedules, AZD1222 recipients who got a second dose at roughly 4 weeks were pooled with those who got a second dose at roughly 12 weeks. A total of 230 to 250 trial participants underwent TCR sequencing, of whom about 210 received two doses of AZD1222 and some 26 received two doses of the MenACWY control vaccine. Trial participants were enrolled by age into subgroups of 18-55, 56-69 and 70-plus years, and approximately 150, 30 and 60 TCR-sequenced participants, respectively, were included in these subgroups. Here is what the overall study found, with its caveats: Conclusions about previously exposed vaccinees are limited, since just six AZD1222 recipients were seropositive for SARS-CoV-2 at baseline. Because no day 14 peak-response samples were available, repertoires were characterized only after the peak T cell response. The 56-69-year group was small, and its depth increase did not reach significance, likely because of low power. Reportedly, almost half of the unique spike-specific TCRs recognized epitopes lying outside the regions that are mutated in the B.1.351 and B.1.1.7 variants. Participants were mostly white British, with more females than males. The authors suggested clonal diversity may have been underestimated. The whole spike protein was spanned by vaccine-associated CD4 TCRs, and dominant responses were seen in regions 160-218 and 743-854. After two AZD1222 doses, both the breadth and the depth of spike-specific TCRs were significantly higher than at day 0 and than in MenACWY recipients.

The CDR3 regions of human TCRbeta chains were analyzed by immunosequencing. The published analysis was carried out like this. Repertoire TCRs were matched against a reference library of SARS-CoV-2-specific TCRs generated with the MIRA antigen-specificity platform. Breadth was defined as the fraction of unique TCRs that were SARS-CoV-2-associated. Depth was defined as the fraction of total T cells that were SARS-CoV-2-associated. Using the MIRA data, each spike-specific TCR was mapped to the spike region that the TCR reacts to and placed in a CD4 or CD8 class. Log10-transformed breadth and depth values were compared by one-way ANOVA with Sidak's multiple comparisons tests. Held by TCRdb, this immuneACCESS table contains in-frame sequences only and omits some clones. Under half of the omission traces to an unresolved V gene where checked; the cause of the rest is unknown. The V and J calls and clone size are taken from that table; D and trimming were inferred from the DNA. This sample has under 130,000 clones in its table, and 80% to 95% of those were observed once. The top ten clonotypes cover roughly 1.1% of the sample.

The sample was peripheral blood, taken on day 0 of AZD1222 vaccination. The rearrangement combines TRBV29-1 with TRBJ2-7; D gene: possibly TRBD2, on 6 matching bases. The clonotype was recovered from an adult in good health. The DNA reads TGCAGCGTGGGGACTTTACGGGAGCAGTACTTC. Its protein product is CSVGTLREQYF.